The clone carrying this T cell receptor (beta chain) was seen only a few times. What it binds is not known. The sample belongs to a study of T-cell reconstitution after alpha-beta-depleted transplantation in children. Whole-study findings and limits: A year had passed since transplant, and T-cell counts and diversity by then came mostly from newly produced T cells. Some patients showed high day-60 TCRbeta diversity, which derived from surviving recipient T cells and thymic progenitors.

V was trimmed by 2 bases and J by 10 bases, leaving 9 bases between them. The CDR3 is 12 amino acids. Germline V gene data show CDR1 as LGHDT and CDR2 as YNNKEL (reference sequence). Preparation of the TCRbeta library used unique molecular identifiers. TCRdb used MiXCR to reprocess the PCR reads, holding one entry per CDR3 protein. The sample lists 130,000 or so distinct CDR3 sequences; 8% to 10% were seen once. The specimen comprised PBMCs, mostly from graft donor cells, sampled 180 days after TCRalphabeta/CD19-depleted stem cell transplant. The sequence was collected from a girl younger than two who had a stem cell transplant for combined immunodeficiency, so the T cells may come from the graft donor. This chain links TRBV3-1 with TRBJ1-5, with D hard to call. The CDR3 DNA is TGTGCCAGCAGCCAACGAAATGAACCCCAGCATTTT. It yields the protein CASSQRNEPQHF.